Included here is one T cell receptor (beta chain) sequence, with context. No antigen is known for it. The CDR3 covers 12 residues. Trimming shortened V by 6 bases and J by 4 bases, and 7 bases separated the two germline ends. CDR1 is MNHNY, CDR2 SVGAGI, per germline (reference sequence). This sample is drawn from a study of shared clonotypes between healthy human individuals. Study-wide background: Used for every donor were three CD4 naive, three CD4 memory, two CD8 naive and one CD8 memory plate.

The study, taken as a whole, reports: Represented diversity (both genetic and exposure-history) was limited by the small number of donors. Relative to clonotypes present in all four donors, those not shared had lower generation probabilities.

Several immunoSEQ plates held equal portions of the genomic DNA taken from each subset. The repertoire was sequenced with immunoSEQ multiplex PCR; TCRdb's copy has only in-frame clones and lacks some. In the table there are approximately 2.3 million clones, approximately 95% of which are singletons. The sample taken for sequencing was naive CD4+ T cells from PBMCs. The subset: CD45RA+ positively selected. The chain links TRBV6-6 to TRBJ2-1; unclear D gene. This TCR was recovered from a man between 18 and 35 years old in good health. Some clones in this sample may be carry-over from other donors' samples. This CDR3 reads CASSRPYNEQFF. CDR3 in DNA: TGTGCCAGCAGCCGTCCATACAATGAGCAGTTCTTC.